One and the same sample provided the 13 T cell receptor beta chains below, sequenced in a study of blood T cell repertoires in COVID-19. Here immunoSEQ multiplex PCR was the method, and the copy in TCRdb shows in-frame clones only, minus some. The top ten clones hold more than 0.85% of a sample with some 100,000 clones, roughly 92% of them seen once. The material sequenced was peripheral blood. The receptors derive from a man in his sixties with acute or convalescent COVID-19.

V usage is TRBV18 and J usage is TRBJ1-2; D gene uncertain. This CDR3 comprises 17 residues. Germline V gene sequence: CDR1 KGHSH, CDR2 LQKENI. The V end was cut by 3 bases, the J end by 7 bases, with 24 bases between. This CDR3 is CASSPQSSWAGPSGYTF. The CDR3 DNA is TGTGCCAGCTCACCTCAGTCTTCATGGGCGGGTCCAAGTGGCTACACCTTC.

The chain employs TRBV19 and TRBJ2-1, with D maybe TRBD1 (6 bases). V lost 2 bases to trimming and J lost 6 bases, with 14 bases between them. This CDR3 is 15 amino acids long. Per the germline V gene, CDR1 is LNHDA and CDR2 is SQIVND (reference sequence). CDR3 coding DNA: TGTGCCAGTAGTATAACCGGACAGACGGGCAATGAGCAGTTCTTC. Protein: CASSITGQTGNEQFF. The variable domain in full, with the rest retrieved from reference TRBV19 and TRBJ2-1, is DGGITQSPKYLFRKEGQNVTLSCEQNLNHDAMYWYRQDPGQGLRLIYYSQIVNDFQKGDIAEGYSVSREKKESFPLTVTSAQKNPTAFYLCASSITGQTGNEQFFGPGTRLTVL.

This chain connects TRBV5-1 to TRBJ1-1; D is unclear. CDR3 size: 14 residues. V was clipped by 4 bases and J by 10 bases, with 20 bases between them. Germline CDR1 and CDR2: SGHRS and YFSETQ. CDR3 region: CASSPREEAPGAFF. CDR3 nucleotide sequence: TGCGCCAGCAGCCCAAGGGAGGAAGCCCCTGGAGCTTTCTTT.

The chain has TRBV5-6 and TRBJ2-1, with D perhaps TRBD2 (6 bases). The germline CDR1 and CDR2 sequences are SGHDT and YYEEEE. The V end lost 3 bases, the J end lost 5 bases, and 15 bases lay between the germline ends. This CDR3 contains 15 residues. The CDR3 loop is CASSYGAGLDNEQFF. The CDR3 bases are TGTGCCAGCAGCTACGGTGCGGGACTTGACAATGAGCAGTTCTTC.

The rearrangement links TRBV29-1 to TRBJ1-2, with D tentatively TRBD1 (6 bases). The CDR3 covers 13 residues. The germline V gene encodes CDR1 SQVTM and CDR2 ANQGSEA. The V end lost 0 bases, the J end lost 3 bases, and 8 bases lay between the germline ends. The CDR3 DNA reads TGCAGCGTTGAAGACAGGGGTTACTATGGCTACACCTTC. It specifies CSVEDRGYYGYTF.

The chain recombines TRBV7-7 with TRBJ1-5; 7 nucleotides agree with TRBD1. CDR1 and CDR2 from the germline V gene are SSHAT and FNYEAQ (reference sequence). The V and J ends lost 4 bases and 14 bases, in that order; junction bases with no gene match: 11. The CDR3 is 13 residues long. In DNA, the CDR3 is TGTGCCAGCAGCTCATCGTTACAGGGGCAAAAGCATTTT. This sequence encodes CASSSSLQGQKHF. The full variable domain, in which reference TRBV7-7 and TRBJ1-5 provide the parts outside the CDR3, is GAGVSQSPRYKVTKRGQDVTLRCDPISSHATLYWYQQALGQGPEFLTYFNYEAQPDKSGLPSDRFSAERPEGSISTLTIQRTEQRDSAMYRCASSSSLQGQKHFGDGTRLSIL.

The V gene is TRBV5-5, the J gene TRBJ1-5; D remains unclear. This CDR3 contains 19 residues. Germline CDR1 and CDR2: SGHKS and YYEKEE (reference sequence). The ends were cut back, 0 bases at V and 0 bases at J, with 19 bases in the middle. The CDR3 nucleotides are TGTGCCAGCAGCTTGGTACCTCGTGGGCGGGGATCTAGCAATCAGCCCCAGCATTTT. It is translated as CASSLVPRGRGSSNQPQHF.

The chain uses TRBV10-3 and TRBJ2-5; D is perhaps TRBD1 (6 bases). CDR3 size: 13 residues. The V and J ends lost 6 bases and 0 bases respectively, with 8 bases between them. Looked up from germline, CDR1 is ENHRY and CDR2 is SYGVKD. The CDR3 bases are TGTGCCATCAGCCGGACAGACCAAGAGACCCAGTACTTC. Amino acid sequence: CAISRTDQETQYF.

The chain has TRBV18 and TRBJ2-7; 7 bases match TRBD2. The germline CDR1 and CDR2 sequences are KGHSH and LQKENI. The CDR3 extends over 14 amino acids. The ends lost 1 base at V and 6 bases at J; junction bases unmatched: 6. The DNA of the CDR3 is TGTGCCAGCTCACCACGGGGGGGGGAATCCGAGCAGTACTTC. Encoded protein: CASSPRGGESEQYF.

The chain joins TRBV6-1 to TRBJ1-2; possible D gene TRBD1, 5 bases. CDR1 is MNHNS and CDR2 is SASEGT in the germline V gene. This CDR3 has 17 residues. V lost 2 bases, J lost 0 bases, and 16 bases lay in between. The CDR3 loop is CASSEQGGAQANYGYTF. CDR3 nucleotides: TGTGCCAGCAGTGAACAGGGAGGGGCGCAAGCTAACTATGGCTACACCTTC.

The DNA for the CDR3 is TGCGCCAGCAGTGACCGGAGGACTCTAAACACCGGGGAGCTGTTTTTT. This encodes CASSDRRTLNTGELFF. The chain employs TRBV10-1 and TRBJ2-2; weak D call: TRBD2 (5 bases). Trimming left V 3 bases short and J 2 bases short, with 13 bases between. The CDR3 has 16 amino acids. In germline, CDR1 is WNHNN, CDR2 SYGVQD (reference sequence).

This clone was recorded only once. This chain joins TRBV28 and TRBJ2-1, with TRBD2 identical over 12 bases. Germline CDR1 and CDR2: MDHEN and SYDVKM. The CDR3 length is 13 residues. The CDR3 region is CVVGASGRDEQFF. CDR3 nucleotides: TGTGTAGTGGGTGCTAGCGGGAGGGATGAGCAGTTCTTC.

The rearrangement uses TRBV9 and TRBJ1-4; D not resolved. CDR1 and CDR2 from the germline V gene are SGDLS and YYNGEE. V gave up 0 bases and J gave up 6 bases, with 9 bases separating them. This CDR3 is built from 14 residues. This CDR3 reads CASSVEVEDEKLFF. Written as DNA, the CDR3 is TGTGCCAGCAGCGTAGAGGTAGAGGATGAAAAACTGTTTTTT.